This TCR beta chain originates from a study of identical twins. TCRdb re-called the 5' RACE reads with MiXCR, one entry per CDR3 protein. The sample contains 1,800,000 or so distinct CDR3 sequences, around a third of which appear only once. The CDR3 runs to 17 residues. Germline CDR1 and CDR2: LNHDA and SQIVND (reference sequence). The V gene lost 0 bases and the J gene lost 3 bases, with 17 bases spanning the gap. Broader study findings: Models underestimated TCR alpha sharing (out-of-frame) in monozygotic twins.

The count of this clonotype is one. The antigen remains undetermined. The chain has TRBV19 and TRBJ1-2; D unclear. The TCR sequence derives from a newborn girl in good health. Sequenced input: cord blood. CDR3 DNA sequence: TGTGCCAGTAGTATAGATCGCGATGGGCTTGTTTACTATGGCTACACCTTC. It is translated as CASSIDRDGLVYYGYTF.